This TCR beta chain was sequenced for a study of T cells in Graves' hyperthyroidism and ophthalmopathy. CDR1 is KGHSH, CDR2 LQKENI, per germline. The trim removed 4 bases at V and 4 bases at J, leaving 10 bases unmatched. This CDR3 is 16 amino acids long. This clonotype showed up many times. Amplification targeted TCR beta CDR3 regions from RNA transcripts. The TCR CDR3 was amplified in a first-round RT-PCR using the HTBI primer set. From the multiplex PCR reads, TCRdb called clonotypes with MiXCR, one entry per CDR3 protein. The table shows around 300,000 distinct CDR3 sequences, with 15% occurring only once.

The receptor was isolated from a woman in her forties or fifties with Graves' hyperthyroidism that later progressed to Graves' ophthalmopathy. The chain carries TRBV18 and TRBJ2-5; 9 positions match TRBD1. The sequencing input was blood. CDR3 nucleotides: TGTGCCAGCTCACGCCCGGGACAGGGTCTGTCAGAGACCCAGTACTTC. Its translation: CASSRPGQGLSETQYF.